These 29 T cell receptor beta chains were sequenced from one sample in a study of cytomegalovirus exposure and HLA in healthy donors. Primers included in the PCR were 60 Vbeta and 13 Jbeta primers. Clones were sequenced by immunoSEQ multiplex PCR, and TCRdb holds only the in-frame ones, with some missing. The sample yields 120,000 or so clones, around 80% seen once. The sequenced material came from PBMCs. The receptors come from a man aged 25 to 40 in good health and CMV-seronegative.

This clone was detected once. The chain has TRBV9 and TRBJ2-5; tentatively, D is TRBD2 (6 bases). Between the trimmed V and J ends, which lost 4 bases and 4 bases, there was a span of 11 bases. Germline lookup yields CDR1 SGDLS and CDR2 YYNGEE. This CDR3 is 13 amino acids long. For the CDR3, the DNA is TGTGCCAGCAGCTTTCAGGGAGGAGAGACCCAGTACTTC. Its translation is CASSFQGGETQYF.

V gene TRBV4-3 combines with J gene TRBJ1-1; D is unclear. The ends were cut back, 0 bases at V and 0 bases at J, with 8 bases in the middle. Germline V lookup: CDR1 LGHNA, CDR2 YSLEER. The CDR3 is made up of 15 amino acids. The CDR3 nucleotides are TGCGCCAGCAGCCAAGACGGGAGGATGAACACTGAAGCTTTCTTT. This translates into CASSQDGRMNTEAFF.

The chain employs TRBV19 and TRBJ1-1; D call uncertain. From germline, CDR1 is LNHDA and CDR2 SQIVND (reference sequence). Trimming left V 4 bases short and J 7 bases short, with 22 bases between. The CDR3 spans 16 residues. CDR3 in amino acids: CASSNRRVTYTFEAFF. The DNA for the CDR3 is TGTGCCAGTAGTAATCGTCGGGTCACTTATACCTTTGAAGCTTTCTTT.

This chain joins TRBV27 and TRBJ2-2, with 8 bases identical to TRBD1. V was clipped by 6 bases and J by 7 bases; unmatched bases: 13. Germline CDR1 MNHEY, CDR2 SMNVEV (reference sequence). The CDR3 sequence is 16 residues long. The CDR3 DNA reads TGTGCCAGCAGACTTGCAGGGGGCTGGTTGGGCGGGGAGCTGTTTTTT. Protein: CASRLAGGWLGGELFF.

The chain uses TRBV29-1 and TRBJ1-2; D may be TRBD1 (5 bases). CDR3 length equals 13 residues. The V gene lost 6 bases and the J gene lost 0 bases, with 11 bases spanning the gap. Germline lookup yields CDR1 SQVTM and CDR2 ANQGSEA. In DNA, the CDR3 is TGCAGCGTCTTGACAGATTCTAACTATGGCTACACCTTC. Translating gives CSVLTDSNYGYTF. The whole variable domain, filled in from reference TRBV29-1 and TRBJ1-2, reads SAVISQKPSRDICQRGTSLTIQCQVDSQVTMMFWYRQQPGQSLTLIATANQGSEATYESGFVIDKFPISRPNLTFSTLTVSNMSPEDSSIYLCSVLTDSNYGYTFGSGTRLTVV.

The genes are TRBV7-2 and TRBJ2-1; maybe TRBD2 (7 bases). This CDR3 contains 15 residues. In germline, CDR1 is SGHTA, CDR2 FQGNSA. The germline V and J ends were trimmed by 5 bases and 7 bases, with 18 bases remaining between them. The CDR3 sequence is CASSRGAGAWNEQFF. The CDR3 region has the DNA TGTGCCAGCAGCAGAGGGGCGGGGGCCTGGAATGAGCAGTTCTTC.

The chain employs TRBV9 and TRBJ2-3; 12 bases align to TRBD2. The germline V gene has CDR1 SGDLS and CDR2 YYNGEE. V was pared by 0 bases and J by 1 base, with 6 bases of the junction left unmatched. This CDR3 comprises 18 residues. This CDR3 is CASSVVPSGGAGTDTQYF. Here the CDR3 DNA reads TGTGCCAGCAGCGTAGTGCCTAGCGGGGGGGCCGGCACAGATACGCAGTATTTT.

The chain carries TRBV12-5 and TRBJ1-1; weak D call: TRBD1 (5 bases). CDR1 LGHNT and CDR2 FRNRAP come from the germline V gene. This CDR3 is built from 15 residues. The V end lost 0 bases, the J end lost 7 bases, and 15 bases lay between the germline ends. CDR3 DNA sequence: TGTGCTAGTGGTTTGGTCAGCGGGGGGGTATATGAAGCTTTCTTT. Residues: CASGLVSGGVYEAFF. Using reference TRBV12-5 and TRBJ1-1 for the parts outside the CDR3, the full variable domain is DARVTQTPRHKVTEMGQEVTMRCQPILGHNTVFWYRQTMMQGLELLAYFRNRAPLDDSGMPKDRFSAEMPDATLATLKIQPSEPRDSAVYFCASGLVSGGVYEAFFGQGTRLTVV.

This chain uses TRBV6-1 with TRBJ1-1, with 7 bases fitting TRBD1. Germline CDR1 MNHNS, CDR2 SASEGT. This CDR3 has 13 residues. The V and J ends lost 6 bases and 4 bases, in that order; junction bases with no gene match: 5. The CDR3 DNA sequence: TGTGCCAGCAGGCCCGGGACAGTCACTGAAGCTTTCTTT. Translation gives CASRPGTVTEAFF.

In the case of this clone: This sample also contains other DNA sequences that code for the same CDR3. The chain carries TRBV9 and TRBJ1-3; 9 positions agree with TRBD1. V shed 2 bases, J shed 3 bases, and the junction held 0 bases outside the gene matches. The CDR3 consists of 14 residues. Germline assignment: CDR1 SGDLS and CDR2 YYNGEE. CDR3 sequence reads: CASSVGQGGNTIYF. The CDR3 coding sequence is TGTGCCAGCAGCGTGGGACAGGGTGGAAACACCATATATTTT.

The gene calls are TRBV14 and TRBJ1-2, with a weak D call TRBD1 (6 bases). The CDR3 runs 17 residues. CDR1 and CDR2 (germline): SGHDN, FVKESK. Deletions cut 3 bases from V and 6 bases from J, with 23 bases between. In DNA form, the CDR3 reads TGTGCCAGCAGCCACGGGGTTAAGGCAGGGGCTATGGATGGCTACACCTTC. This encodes CASSHGVKAGAMDGYTF.

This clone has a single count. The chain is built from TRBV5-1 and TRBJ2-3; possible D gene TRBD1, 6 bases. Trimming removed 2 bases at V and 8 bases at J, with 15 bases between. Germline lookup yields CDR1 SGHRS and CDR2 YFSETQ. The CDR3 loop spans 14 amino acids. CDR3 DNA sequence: TGCGCCAGCAGCTTAGACTGGGACATCAGTACGCAGTATTTT. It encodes CASSLDWDISTQYF.

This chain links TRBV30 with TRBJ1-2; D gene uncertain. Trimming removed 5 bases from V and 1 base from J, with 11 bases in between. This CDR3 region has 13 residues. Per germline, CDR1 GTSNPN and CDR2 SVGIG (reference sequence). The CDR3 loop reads CAWVERINYGYTF. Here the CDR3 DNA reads TGTGCCTGGGTTGAGAGGATTAACTATGGCTACACCTTC.

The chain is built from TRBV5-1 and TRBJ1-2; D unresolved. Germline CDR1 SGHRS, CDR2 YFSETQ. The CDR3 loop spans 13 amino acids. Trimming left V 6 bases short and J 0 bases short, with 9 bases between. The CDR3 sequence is CASTDGTNYGYTF. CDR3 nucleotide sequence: TGCGCCAGCACGGACGGGACTAACTATGGCTACACCTTC.

The CDR3 protein is CASSDGLAGTYNEQFF. CDR3 in DNA: TGTGCCAGCAGTGACGGGCTAGCGGGGACTTACAATGAGCAGTTCTTC. The rearrangement links TRBV6-4 to TRBJ2-1; TRBD2 matches 9 bases. J gave up 4 bases and V 2 bases, and 6 bases lay outside the gene matches. Germline values: CDR1 MRHNA, CDR2 SNTAGT. The length of the CDR3 is 16 residues.

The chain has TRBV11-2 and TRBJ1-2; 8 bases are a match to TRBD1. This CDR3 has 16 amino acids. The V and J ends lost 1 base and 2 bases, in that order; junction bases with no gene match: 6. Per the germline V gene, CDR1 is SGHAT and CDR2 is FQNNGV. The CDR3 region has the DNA TGTGCCAGCAGCTTAGTTGGGCAGGGGGCAAACTATGGCTACACCTTC. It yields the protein CASSLVGQGANYGYTF. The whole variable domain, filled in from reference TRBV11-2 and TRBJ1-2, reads EAGVAQSPRYKIIEKRQSVAFWCNPISGHATLYWYQQILGQGPKLLIQFQNNGVVDDSQLPKDRFSAERLKGVDSTLKIQPAKLEDSAVYLCASSLVGQGANYGYTFGSGTRLTVV.

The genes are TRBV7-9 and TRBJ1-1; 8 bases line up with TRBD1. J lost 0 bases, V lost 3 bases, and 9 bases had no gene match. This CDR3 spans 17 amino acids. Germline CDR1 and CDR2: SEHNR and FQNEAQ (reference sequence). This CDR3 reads CASSFGQGNWVNTEAFF. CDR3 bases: TGTGCCAGCAGCTTTGGACAGGGAAACTGGGTGAACACTGAAGCTTTCTTT.

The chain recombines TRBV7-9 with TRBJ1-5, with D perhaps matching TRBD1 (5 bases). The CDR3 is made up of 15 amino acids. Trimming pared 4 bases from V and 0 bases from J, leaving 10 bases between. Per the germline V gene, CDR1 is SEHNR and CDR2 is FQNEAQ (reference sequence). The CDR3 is CASSSGLYSNQPQHF. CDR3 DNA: TGTGCCAGCAGCTCGGGACTCTATAGCAATCAGCCCCAGCATTTT.

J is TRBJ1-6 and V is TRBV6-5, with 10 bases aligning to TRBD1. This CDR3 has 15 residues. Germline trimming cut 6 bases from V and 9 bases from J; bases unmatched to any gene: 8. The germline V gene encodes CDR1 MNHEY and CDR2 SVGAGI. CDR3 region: CASSHMTGGSSPLHF. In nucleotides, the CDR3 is TGTGCCAGCAGCCACATGACAGGGGGCAGTTCACCCCTCCACTTT.

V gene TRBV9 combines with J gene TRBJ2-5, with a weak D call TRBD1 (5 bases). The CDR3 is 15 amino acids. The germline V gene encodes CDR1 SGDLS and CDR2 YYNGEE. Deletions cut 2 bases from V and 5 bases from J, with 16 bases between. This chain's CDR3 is CASSVSGRAYETQYF. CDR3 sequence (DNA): TGTGCCAGCAGCGTGTCTGGCAGGGCATATGAGACCCAGTACTTC.

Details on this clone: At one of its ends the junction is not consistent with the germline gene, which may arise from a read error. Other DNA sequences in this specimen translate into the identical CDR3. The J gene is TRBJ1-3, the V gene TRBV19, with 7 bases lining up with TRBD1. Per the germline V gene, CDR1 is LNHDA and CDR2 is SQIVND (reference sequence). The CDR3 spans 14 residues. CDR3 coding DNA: TGTGCCAGTACAGGGGGAGAGGCTGGAAACACCATATATTTC. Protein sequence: CASTGGEAGNTIYF.

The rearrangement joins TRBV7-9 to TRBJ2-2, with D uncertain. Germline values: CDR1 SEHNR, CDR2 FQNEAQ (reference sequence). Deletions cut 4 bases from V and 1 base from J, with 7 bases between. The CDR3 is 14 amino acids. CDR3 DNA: TGTGCCAGCAGCTCATCGGGGAACACCGGGGAGCTGTTTTTT. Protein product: CASSSSGNTGELFF.

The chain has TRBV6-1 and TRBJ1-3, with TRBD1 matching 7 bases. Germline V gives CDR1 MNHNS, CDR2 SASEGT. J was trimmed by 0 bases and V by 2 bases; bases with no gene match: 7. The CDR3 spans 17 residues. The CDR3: CASSEPGQQFSGNTIYF. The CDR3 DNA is TGTGCCAGCAGTGAACCGGGACAGCAATTCTCTGGAAACACCATATATTTT.

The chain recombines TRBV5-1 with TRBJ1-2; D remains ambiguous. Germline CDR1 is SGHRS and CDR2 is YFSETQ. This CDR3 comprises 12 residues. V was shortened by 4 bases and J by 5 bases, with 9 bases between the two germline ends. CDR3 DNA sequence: TGCGCCAGCAGCGGGTTGAGGTATGGCTACACCTTC. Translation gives CASSGLRYGYTF. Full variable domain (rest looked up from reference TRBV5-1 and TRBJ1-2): KAGVTQTPRYLIKTRGQQVTLSCSPISGHRSVSWYQQTPGQGLQFLFEYFSETQRNKGNFPGRFSGRQFSNSRSEMNVSTLELGDSALYLCASSGLRYGYTFGSGTRLTVV.

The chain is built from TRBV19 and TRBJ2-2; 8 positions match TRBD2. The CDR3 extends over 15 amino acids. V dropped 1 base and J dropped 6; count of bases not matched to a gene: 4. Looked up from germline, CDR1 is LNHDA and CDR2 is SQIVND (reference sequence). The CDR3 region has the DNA TGTGCCAGTAGTATAGGGGGGACTAGTTCCGGGGAGCTGTTTTTT. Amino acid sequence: CASSIGGTSSGELFF. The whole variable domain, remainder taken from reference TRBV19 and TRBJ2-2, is DGGITQSPKYLFRKEGQNVTLSCEQNLNHDAMYWYRQDPGQGLRLIYYSQIVNDFQKGDIAEGYSVSREKKESFPLTVTSAQKNPTAFYLCASSIGGTSSGELFFGEGSRLTVL.

Here the CDR3 reads CASSPPGGAAYTGELFF. As DNA, the CDR3 is TGTGCCAGCAGCCCACCAGGAGGGGCAGCCTACACCGGGGAGCTGTTTTTT. The J gene is TRBJ2-2, the V gene TRBV7-9, with TRBD2 as a possible D gene (6 bases). The CDR3 has 17 residues. Trimming removed 5 bases from V and 3 bases from J, with 19 bases in between. Germline CDR1 reads SEHNR; CDR2 reads FQNEAQ (reference sequence).

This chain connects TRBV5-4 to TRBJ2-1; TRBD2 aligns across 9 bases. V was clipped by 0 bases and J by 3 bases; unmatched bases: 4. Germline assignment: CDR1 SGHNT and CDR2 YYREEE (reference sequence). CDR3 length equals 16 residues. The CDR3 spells CASSLGSGSLYNEQFF. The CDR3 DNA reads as TGTGCCAGCAGCTTGGGTAGCGGGAGCCTCTACAATGAGCAGTTCTTC.

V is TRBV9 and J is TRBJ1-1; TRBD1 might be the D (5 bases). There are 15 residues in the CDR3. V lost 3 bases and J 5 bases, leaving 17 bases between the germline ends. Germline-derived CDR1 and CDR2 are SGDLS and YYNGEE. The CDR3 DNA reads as TGTGCCAGCAGCGCCAGGGATGTTCTAGGTACTGAAGCTTTCTTT. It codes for CASSARDVLGTEAFF.

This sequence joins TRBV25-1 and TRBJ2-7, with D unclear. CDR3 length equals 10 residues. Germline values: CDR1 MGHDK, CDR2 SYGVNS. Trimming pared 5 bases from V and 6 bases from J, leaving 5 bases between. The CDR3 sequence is CASSLGEQYF. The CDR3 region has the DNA TGTGCCAGCAGTCTCGGCGAGCAGTACTTC.